Below, 7 T cell receptor beta chains from the same sample are listed, as sequenced in a study of tumor-infiltrating lymphocytes in primary liver carcinoma. For blood RNA, unsorted whole blood served as the source, and germline DNA was extracted too. A primer matching the constant region was used to make TCR beta cDNA from around 550 ng of total RNA. Library construction for TCR beta comprised three nested multiplex PCR rounds performed with slightly modified ARM-PCR. The opening two PCR rounds, ten to eleven cycles each, paired TRBV1-TRBV30 forward primers with a C-beta reverse primer. MiXCR, applied by TCRdb to the multiplex PCR reads, yields one record per CDR3 protein. The sample includes about 320,000 distinct CDR3 sequences, 65% of them seen just once. The sample comprised peripheral blood. These receptors all come from a man aged 35 to 55 with primary liver carcinoma and hepatitis B virus infection.

Concerning this clonotype itself: The conserved final phenylalanine or tryptophan is absent from the CDR3, which likely points to a read error. J is TRBJ2-7 and V is TRBV11-1; possibly TRBD1 or TRBD2 for D (5 bases each). CDR3 size: 14 residues. CDR1 is SGHAT, CDR2 FQDESV, per germline (reference sequence). The CDR3 loop reads CANSLAYGGYEQYL. CDR3 DNA sequence: TGTGCCAACAGCTTAGCGTATGGGGGCTACGAGCAGTACCTC.

Note on this clonotype: At one of its ends the junction is not consistent with the germline gene, which may arise from a read error. The chain combines TRBV5-1 with TRBJ2-1; either TRBD1 or TRBD2 may supply D (6 bases each). From germline, CDR1 is SGHRS and CDR2 YFSETQ. CDR3 size: 15 residues. The CDR3 coding sequence is TGCGCTAGCAGCCTACAGGGAAGGAGGGACAATGAGCAGTTCTTC. This gives the protein CASSLQGRRDNEQFF.

The V call is TRBV24-1, the J call TRBJ2-3, with 7 bases lining up with TRBD2. The germline gives CDR1 KGHDR, CDR2 SFDVKD. The CDR3 is made up of 16 amino acids. The V segment lost 1 base and the J segment 4 bases; nucleotides outside the gene matches: 7. DNA of the CDR3: TGTGCCACCAGTGATTTCGTGTCTAGCGGTGCAGATACGCAGTATTTT. Amino acid sequence: CATSDFVSSGADTQYF.

This clonotype has a handful of counts. A read error may explain this, as a much larger clone is one base away. CDR3 region: CSICAGTAQNEQFF. The CDR3 nucleotides are TGCAGCATTTGTGCGGGGACCGCACAAAATGAGCAGTTCTTC. The genes are TRBV29-1 and TRBJ2-1; weak D call: TRBD2 (6 bases). CDR3 length equals 14 residues. The V gene lost 8 bases and the J gene lost 7 bases, with 21 bases spanning the gap. Germline CDR1 reads SQVTM; CDR2 reads ANQGSEA.

The genes are TRBV10-2 and TRBJ2-6; D not certain. Per germline, CDR1 WSHSY and CDR2 SAAADI. Trimming shortened V by 10 bases and J by 0 bases, and 4 bases separated the two germline ends. The CDR3 has 12 residues. For the CDR3, the DNA is TGCGCCACAGTCTCTGGGGCCAACGTCCTGACTTTC. Protein product: CATVSGANVLTF.

The chain has TRBV30 and TRBJ2-1; 11 bases match TRBD2. Germline V lookup: CDR1 GTSNPN, CDR2 SVGIG (reference sequence). V trimming: 5 bases; J trimming: 5 bases; junction bases outside the gene matches: 5. The CDR3 has 14 amino acids. This CDR3 is CAWAGLAVDNEQFF. Here the CDR3 DNA reads TGTGCCTGGGCGGGACTAGCGGTCGACAATGAGCAGTTCTTC.

As for this clonotype: A much larger clone lies one base from this, so it may be a read error. Given the absence of the conserved phenylalanine or tryptophan at the CDR3 end, a read error is likely. V usage is TRBV6-2 or TRBV6-3 and J usage is TRBJ2-2; D remains unclear. CDR1 and CDR2 from the germline V gene are MNHEY and SVGEGT. The CDR3 consists of 13 residues. V shed 8 bases and J shed 0 bases, with 7 bases lying between them. The CDR3 loop reads CASRAPNTGELFL. The CDR3, as DNA: TGTGCCAGCCGAGCGCCGAACACCGGGGAGCTGTTTCTT.